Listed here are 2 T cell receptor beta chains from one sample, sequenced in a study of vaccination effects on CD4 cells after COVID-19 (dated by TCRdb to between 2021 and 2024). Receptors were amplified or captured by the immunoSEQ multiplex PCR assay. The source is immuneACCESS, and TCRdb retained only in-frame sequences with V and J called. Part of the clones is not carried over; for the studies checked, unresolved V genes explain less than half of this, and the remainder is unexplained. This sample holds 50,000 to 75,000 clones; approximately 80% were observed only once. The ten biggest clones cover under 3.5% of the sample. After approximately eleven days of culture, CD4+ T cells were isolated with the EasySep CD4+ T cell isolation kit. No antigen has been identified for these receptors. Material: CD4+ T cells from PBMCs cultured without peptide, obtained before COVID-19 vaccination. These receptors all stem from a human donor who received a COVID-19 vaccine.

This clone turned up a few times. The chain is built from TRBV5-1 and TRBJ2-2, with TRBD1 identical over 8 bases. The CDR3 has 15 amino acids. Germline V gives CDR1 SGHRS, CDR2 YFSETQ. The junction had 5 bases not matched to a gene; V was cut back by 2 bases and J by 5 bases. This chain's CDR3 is CASSFLQGATGELFF. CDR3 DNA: TGCGCCAGCAGCTTCTTGCAGGGGGCAACCGGGGAGCTGTTTTTT.

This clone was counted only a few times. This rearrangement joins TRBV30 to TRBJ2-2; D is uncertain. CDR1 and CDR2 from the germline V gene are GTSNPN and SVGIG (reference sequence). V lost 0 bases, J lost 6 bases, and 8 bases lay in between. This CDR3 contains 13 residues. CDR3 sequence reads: CAWSVERAGELFF. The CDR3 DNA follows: TGTGCCTGGAGTGTAGAAAGGGCCGGGGAGCTGTTTTTT.